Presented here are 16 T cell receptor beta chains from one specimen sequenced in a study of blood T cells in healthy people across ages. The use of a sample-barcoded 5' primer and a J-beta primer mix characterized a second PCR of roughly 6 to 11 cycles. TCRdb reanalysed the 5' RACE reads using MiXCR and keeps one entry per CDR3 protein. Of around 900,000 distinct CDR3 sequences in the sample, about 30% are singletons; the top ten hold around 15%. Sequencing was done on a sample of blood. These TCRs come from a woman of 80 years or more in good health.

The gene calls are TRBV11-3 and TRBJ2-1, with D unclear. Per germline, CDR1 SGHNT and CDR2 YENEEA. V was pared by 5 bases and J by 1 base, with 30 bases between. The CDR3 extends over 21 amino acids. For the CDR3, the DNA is TGTGCCAGCAGCCAGACGACCCTATCTGGTATTTTGGGTAGGTCCTACAATGAGCAGTTCTTC. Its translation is CASSQTTLSGILGRSYNEQFF.

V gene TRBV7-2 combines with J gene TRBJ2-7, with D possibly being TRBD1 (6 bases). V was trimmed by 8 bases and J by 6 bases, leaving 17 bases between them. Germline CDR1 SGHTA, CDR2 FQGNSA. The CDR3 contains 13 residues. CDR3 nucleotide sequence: TGTGCCAGCCTGAAACAGGGCGTCGGCGAGCAGTACTTC. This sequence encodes CASLKQGVGEQYF.

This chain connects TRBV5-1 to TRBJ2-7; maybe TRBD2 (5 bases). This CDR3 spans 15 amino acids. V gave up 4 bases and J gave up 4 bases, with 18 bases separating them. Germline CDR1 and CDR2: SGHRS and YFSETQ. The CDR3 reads CASSQVSGKGYEQYF. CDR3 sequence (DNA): TGCGCCAGCAGCCAAGTATCGGGGAAGGGATACGAGCAGTACTTC.

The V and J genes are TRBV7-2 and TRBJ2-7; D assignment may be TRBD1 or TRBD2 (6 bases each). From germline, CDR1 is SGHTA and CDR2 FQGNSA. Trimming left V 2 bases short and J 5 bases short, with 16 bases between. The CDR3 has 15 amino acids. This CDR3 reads CASSLSLGGPHEQYF. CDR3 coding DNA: TGTGCCAGCAGCTTAAGTTTAGGGGGGCCTCACGAGCAGTACTTC. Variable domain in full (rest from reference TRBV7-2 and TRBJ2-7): GAGVSQSPSNKVTEKGKDVELRCDPISGHTALYWYRQSLGQGLEFLIYFQGNSAPDKSGLPSDRFSAERTGGSVSTLTIQRTQQEDSAVYLCASSLSLGGPHEQYFGPGTRLTVT.

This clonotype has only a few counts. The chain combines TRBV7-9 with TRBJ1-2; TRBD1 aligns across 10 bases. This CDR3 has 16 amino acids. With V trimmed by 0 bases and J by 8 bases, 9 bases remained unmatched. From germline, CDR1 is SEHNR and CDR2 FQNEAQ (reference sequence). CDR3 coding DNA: TGTGCCAGCAGCTTAGCTGGTGGACAGGGGGTAATCGGCTACACCTTC. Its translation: CASSLAGGQGVIGYTF.

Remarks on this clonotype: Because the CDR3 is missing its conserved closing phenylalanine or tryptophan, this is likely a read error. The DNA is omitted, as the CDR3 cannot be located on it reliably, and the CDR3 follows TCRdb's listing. CDR3 loop: CASSDSVKRPSTS. This chain connects TRBV6-4 to TRBJ2-5. In germline, CDR1 is MRHNA, CDR2 SNTAGT. The CDR3 comprises 13 residues, both ends counted.

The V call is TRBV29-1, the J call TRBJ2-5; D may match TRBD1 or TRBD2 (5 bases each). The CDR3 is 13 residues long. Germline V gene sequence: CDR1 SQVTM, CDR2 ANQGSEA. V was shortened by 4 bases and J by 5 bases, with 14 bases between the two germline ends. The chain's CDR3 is CSVAYRQRETQYF. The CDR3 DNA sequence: TGCAGCGTTGCCTACAGACAGCGGGAGACCCAGTACTTC.

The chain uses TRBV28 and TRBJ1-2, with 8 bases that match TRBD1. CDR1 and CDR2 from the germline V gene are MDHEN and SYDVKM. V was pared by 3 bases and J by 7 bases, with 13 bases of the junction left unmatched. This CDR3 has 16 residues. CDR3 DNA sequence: TGTGCCAGCAGTTTTTTGATAGGGACAGGTTTTGTTGGCTACACCTTC. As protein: CASSFLIGTGFVGYTF.

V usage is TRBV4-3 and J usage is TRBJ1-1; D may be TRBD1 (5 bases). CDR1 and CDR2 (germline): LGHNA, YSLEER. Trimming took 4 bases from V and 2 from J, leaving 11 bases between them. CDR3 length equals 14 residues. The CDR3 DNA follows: TGCGCCAGCAGCCGAGAGGGGCGCAACACTGAAGCTTTCTTT. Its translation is CASSREGRNTEAFF.

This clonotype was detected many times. The CDR3 protein is CASSPNVYGSSYEQYF. CDR3 DNA sequence: TGTGCCAGCTCACCAAATGTATACGGGAGCTCCTACGAGCAGTACTTC. The gene calls are TRBV18 and TRBJ2-7, with D perhaps matching TRBD2 (6 bases). Trimming removed 2 bases from V and 0 bases from J, with 14 bases in between. Germline values: CDR1 KGHSH, CDR2 LQKENI. This CDR3 is 16 amino acids long.

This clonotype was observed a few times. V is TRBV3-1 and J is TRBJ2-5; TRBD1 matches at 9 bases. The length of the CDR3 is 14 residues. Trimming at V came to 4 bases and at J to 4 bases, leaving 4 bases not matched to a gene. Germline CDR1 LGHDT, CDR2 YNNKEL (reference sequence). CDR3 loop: CASSPYRGRETQYF. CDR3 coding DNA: TGTGCCAGCAGCCCCTACAGGGGGCGAGAGACCCAGTACTTC.

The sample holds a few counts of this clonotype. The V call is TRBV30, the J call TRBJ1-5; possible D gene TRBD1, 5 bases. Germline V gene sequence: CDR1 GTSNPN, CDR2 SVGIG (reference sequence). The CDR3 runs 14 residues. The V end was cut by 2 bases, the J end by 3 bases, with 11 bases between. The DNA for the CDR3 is TGTGCCTGGAGTACCGGGGCCCTCAATCAGCCCCAGCATTTT. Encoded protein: CAWSTGALNQPQHF.

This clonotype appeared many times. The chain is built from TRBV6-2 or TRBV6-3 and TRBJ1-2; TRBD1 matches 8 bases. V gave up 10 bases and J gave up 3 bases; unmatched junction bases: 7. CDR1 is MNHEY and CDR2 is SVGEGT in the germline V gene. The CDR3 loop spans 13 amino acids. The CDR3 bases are TGTGCCACCAGGGACAGGACGGACTATGGCTACACCTTC. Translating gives CATRDRTDYGYTF.

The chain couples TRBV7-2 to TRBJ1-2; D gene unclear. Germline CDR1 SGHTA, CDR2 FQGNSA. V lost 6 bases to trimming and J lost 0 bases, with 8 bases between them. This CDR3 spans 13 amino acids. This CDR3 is CASSSPSNYGYTF. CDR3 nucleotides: TGTGCCAGCAGTTCGCCCTCTAACTATGGCTACACCTTC.

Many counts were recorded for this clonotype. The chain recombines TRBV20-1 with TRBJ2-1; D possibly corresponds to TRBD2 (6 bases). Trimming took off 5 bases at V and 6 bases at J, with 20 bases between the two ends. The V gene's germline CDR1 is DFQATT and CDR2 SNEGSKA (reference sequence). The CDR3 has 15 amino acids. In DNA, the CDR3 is TGCAGTGCTGGAGGGGACTTCTTAAGGGGCAATGAGCAGTTCTTC. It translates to CSAGGDFLRGNEQFF.

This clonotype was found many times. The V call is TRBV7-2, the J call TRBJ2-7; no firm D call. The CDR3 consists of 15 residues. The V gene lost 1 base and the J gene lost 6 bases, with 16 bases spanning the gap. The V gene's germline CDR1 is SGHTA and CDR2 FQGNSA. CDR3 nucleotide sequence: TGTGCCAGCAGCTTAGTCGGCTACCTCTCGGGCGAGCAGTACTTC. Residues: CASSLVGYLSGEQYF.